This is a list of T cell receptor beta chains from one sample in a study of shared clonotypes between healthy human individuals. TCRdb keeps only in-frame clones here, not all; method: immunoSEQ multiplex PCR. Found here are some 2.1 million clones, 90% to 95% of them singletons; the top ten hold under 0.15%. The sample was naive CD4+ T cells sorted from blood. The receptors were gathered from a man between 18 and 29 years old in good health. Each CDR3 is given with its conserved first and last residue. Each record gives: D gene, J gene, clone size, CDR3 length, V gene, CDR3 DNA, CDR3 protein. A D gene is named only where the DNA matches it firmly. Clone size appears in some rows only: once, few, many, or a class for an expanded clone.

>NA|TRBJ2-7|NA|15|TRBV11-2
TGTGCCAGCAGCTTAGAGGGGGGCAAATCCTACGAGCAGTACTTC
CASSLEGGKSYEQYF
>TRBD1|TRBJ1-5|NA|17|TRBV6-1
TGTGCCAGCAGTGAAGCGGCCGGGACAGGGTTCGCTCAGCCCCAGCATTTT
CASSEAAGTGFAQPQHF
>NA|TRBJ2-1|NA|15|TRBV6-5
TGTGCCAGCAGTTACAGAGGGGTGTTATTCAATGAGCAGTTCTTC
CASSYRGVLFNEQFF
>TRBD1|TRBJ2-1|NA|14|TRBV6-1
TGTGCCAGCAGTGAAGAAGGAGGACAGGGGCAGCAGTTCTTC
CASSEEGGQGQQFF
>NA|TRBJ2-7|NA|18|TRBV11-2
TGTGCCAGCAGCTTAGGTCAAAAACCGGGACGGAGCTCCTACGAGCAGTACTTC
CASSLGQKPGRSSYEQYF
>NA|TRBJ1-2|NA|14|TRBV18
TGTGCCAGCTCACCATCAGGACAGAGCTATGGCTACACCTTC
CASSPSGQSYGYTF
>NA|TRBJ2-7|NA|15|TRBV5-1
TGCGCCAGCAGCTTGGCCACAGGGTCCCGAGGGGAGCAGTACTTC
CASSLATGSRGEQYF
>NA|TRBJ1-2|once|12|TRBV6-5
TGTGCCAGCAGTTTACAGGGTTTTGGCTACACCTTC
CASSLQGFGYTF
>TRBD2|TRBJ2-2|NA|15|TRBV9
TGTGCCAGCCGCCCGGGCGGGAGCGTTACCGGGGAGCTGTTTTTT
CASRPGGSVTGELFF
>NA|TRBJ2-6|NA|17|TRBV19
TGTGCCAGTAGTATGGCGGGCAGAGGGCCTGGGGCCAACGTCCTGACTTTC
CASSMAGRGPGANVLTF
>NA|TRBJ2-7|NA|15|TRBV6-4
TGTGCCAGCAGTGACTCGACTAGAGAACCATGCGAGCAGTACTTC
CASSDSTREPCEQYF
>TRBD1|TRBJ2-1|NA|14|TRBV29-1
TGCAGCGTTGAGGACAGGGGAAGCTACAATGAGCAGTTCTTC
CSVEDRGSYNEQFF
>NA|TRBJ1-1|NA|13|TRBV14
TGTGCCAGCAGCCAAGAATTGAACACTGAAGCTTTCTTT
CASSQELNTEAFF
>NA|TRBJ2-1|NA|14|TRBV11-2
TGTGCCAGCAGCTTAGACTGGAAAGATGGGGAGCAGTTCTTC
CASSLDWKDGEQFF
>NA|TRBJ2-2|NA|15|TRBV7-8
TGTGCCAGCAGCTTAGGGCCAATACGTGCCGGGGAGCTGTTTTTT
CASSLGPIRAGELFF
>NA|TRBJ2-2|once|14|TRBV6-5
TGTGCCAGCAGCACGGGCACGAACACCGGGGAGCTGTTTTTT
CASSTGTNTGELFF
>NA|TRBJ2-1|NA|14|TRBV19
TGTGCCAGTAGCCCACTCAATCCCTACAATGAGCAGTTCTTC
CASSPLNPYNEQFF
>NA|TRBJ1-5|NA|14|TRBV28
TGTGCCAGCCAGTTCATTCGGGGCAGTCAGCCCCAGCATTTT
CASQFIRGSQPQHF
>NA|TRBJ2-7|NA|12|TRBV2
TGTGCCAGCAGGATCCGGGACGTCGAGCAGTACTTC
CASRIRDVEQYF
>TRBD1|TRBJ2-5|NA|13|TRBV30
TGTGCCTGGAGTGTAAAGGGGGCCGAGACCCAGTACTTC
CAWSVKGAETQYF
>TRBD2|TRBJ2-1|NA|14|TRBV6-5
TGTGCCAGCCAGAACGGGGGGGCAAGCAATGAGCAGTTCTTC
CASQNGGASNEQFF
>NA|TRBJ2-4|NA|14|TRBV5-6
TGTGCCAGCAGCTTCATCGAATCCTTAAACATTCAGTACTTC
CASSFIESLNIQYF
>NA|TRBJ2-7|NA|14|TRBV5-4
TGTGCCAGCAGCCCCCGTGGAAATACCTACGAGCAGTACTTC
CASSPRGNTYEQYF
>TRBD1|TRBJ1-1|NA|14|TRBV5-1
TGCGCCAGCAACCCGACAGGGATGAACACTGAAGCTTTCTTT
CASNPTGMNTEAFF
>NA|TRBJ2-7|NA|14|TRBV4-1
TGCGCCAGCAGCCAAGACAGGGAACGGTACGAGCAGTACTTC
CASSQDRERYEQYF
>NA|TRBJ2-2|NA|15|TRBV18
TGTGCCAGCTCACCACCCGCAGACAGAGCCGGGGAGCTGTTTTTT
CASSPPADRAGELFF
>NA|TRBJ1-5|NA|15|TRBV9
TGTGCCAGCAGCTCCACCGGAGGAGGCAATCAGCCCCAGCATTTT
CASSSTGGGNQPQHF